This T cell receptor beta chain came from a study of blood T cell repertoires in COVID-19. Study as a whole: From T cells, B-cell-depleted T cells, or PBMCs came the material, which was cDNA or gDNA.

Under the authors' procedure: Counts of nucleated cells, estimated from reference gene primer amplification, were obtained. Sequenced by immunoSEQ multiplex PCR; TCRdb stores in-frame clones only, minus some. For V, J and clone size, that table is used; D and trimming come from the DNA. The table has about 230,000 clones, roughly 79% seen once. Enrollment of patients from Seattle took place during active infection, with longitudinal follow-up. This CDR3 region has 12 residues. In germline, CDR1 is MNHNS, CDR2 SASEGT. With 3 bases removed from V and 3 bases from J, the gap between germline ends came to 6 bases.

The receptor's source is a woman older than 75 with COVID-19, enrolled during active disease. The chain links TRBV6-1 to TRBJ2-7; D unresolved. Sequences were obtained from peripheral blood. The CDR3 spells CASSDRDYEQYF. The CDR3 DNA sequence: TGTGCCAGCAGTGACCGAGACTACGAGCAGTACTTC.